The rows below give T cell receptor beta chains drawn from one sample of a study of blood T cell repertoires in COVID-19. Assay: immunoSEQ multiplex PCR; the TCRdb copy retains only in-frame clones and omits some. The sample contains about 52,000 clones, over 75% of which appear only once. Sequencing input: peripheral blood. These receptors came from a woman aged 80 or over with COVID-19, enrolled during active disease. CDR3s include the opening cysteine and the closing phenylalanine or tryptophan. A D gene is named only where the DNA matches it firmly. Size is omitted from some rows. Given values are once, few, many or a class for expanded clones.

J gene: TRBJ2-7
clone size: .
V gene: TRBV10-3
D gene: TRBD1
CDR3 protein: CAISATGGAAGEQYF
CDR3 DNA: TGTGCCATCAGTGCCACAGGGGGCGCGGCGGGCGAGCAGTACTTC

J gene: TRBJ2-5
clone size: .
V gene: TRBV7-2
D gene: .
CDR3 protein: CASSLDGTTRSGTQYF
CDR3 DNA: TGTGCCAGCAGCTTAGATGGGACAACGAGGAGTGGGACCCAGTACTTC

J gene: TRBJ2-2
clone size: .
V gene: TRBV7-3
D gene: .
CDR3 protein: CASSFLTGELFF
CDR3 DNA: TGTGCCAGCAGCTTTCTTACCGGGGAGCTGTTTTTT

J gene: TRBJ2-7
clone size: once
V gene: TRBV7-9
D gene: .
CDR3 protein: CASSTRLGYEQYF
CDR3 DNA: TGTGCCAGCAGCACCAGACTAGGCTACGAGCAGTACTTC

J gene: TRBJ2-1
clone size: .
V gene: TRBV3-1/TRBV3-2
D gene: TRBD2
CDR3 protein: CASRKSSGAIYNEQFF
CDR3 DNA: TGTGCCAGCAGGAAAAGTAGCGGGGCGATCTACAATGAGCAGTTCTTC

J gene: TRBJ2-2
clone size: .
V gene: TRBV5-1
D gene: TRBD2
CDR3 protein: CASSSMGGRSSNTGELFF
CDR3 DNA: TGCGCCAGCAGCTCGATGGGCGGGAGGTCCTCTAACACCGGGGAGCTGTTTTTT

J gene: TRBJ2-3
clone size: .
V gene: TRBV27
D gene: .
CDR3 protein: CASSPLSSTQYF
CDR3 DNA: TGTGCCAGCAGTCCCCTGAGTAGTACGCAGTATTTT

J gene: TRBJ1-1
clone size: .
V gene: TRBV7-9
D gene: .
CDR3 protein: CASSSAWRVTEAFF
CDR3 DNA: TGTGCCAGCAGCTCCGCTTGGCGGGTCACTGAAGCTTTCTTT

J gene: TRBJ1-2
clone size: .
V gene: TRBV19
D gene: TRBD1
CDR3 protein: CASSISAGGWSGYTF
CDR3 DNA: TGTGCCAGTAGTATCTCAGCAGGGGGCTGGTCTGGCTACACCTTC

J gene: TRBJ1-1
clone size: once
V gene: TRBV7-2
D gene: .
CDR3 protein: CASSLTVNTEAFF
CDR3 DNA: TGTGCCAGCAGCTTGACAGTGAACACTGAAGCTTTCTTT

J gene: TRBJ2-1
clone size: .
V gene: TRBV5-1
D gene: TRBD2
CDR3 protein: CASSLRGLAGEGRNEQFF
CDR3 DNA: TGCGCCAGCAGCTTGAGAGGACTAGCGGGAGAGGGTAGGAATGAGCAGTTCTTC

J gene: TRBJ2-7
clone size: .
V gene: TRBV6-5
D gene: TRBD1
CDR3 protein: CASLYGQGSYEQYF
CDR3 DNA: TGTGCCAGCCTTTATGGACAGGGCTCCTACGAGCAGTACTTC

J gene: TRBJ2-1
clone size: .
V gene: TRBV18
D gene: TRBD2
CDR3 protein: CASTMASGTYNEQFF
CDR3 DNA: TGTGCCAGCACCATGGCTAGCGGGACTTACAATGAGCAGTTCTTC

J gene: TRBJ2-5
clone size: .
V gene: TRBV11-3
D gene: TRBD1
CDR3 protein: CAEDRVQETQYF
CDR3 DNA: TGTGCCGAAGACAGGGTCCAAGAGACCCAGTACTTC

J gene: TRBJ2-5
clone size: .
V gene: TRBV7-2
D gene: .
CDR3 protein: CASSLASQGRETQYF
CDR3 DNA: TGTGCCAGCAGCTTAGCGAGTCAGGGTAGGGAGACCCAGTACTTC

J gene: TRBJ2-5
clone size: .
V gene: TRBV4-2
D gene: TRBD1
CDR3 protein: CASSRRGDRDQETQYF
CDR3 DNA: TGTGCCAGCAGCCGTAGGGGGGACAGGGATCAAGAGACCCAGTACTTC

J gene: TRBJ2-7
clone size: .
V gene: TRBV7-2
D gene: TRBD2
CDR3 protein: CASSLGWTSYEQYF
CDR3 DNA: TGTGCCAGCAGCTTGGGGTGGACTAGCTACGAGCAGTACTTC

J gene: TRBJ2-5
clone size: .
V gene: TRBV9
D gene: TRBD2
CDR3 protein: CASSPWGTSGSETQYF
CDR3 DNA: TGTGCCAGCAGCCCTTGGGGTACTAGCGGGAGTGAGACCCAGTACTTC

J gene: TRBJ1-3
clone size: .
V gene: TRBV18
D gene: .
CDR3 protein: CASSPGSGNTIYF
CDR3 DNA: TGTGCCAGCTCACCCGGCTCTGGAAACACCATATATTTT

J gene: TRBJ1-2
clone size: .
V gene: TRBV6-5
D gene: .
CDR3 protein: CASSHSQGGYGYTF
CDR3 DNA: TGTGCCAGCAGTCACTCACAAGGGGGCTATGGCTACACCTTC

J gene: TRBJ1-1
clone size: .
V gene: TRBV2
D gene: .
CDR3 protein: CASNFYRGTEAFF
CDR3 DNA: TGTGCCAGCAATTTTTACCGGGGCACTGAAGCTTTCTTT

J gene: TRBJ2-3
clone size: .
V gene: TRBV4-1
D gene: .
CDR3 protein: CASSQERTRGTDTQYF
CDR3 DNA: TGCGCCAGCAGCCAAGAAAGGACAAGGGGCACAGATACGCAGTATTTT

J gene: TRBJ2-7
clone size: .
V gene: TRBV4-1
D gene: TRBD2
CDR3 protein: CASSPSGNLPYEQYF
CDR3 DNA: TGCGCCAGCAGCCCAAGCGGGAATCTCCCCTACGAGCAGTACTTC

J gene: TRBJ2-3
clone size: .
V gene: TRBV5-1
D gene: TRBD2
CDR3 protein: CASSGGRSADTQYF
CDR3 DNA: TGCGCCAGCAGCGGCGGGAGATCAGCAGATACGCAGTATTTT

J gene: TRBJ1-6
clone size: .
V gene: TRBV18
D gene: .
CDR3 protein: CASASSTNSPLHF
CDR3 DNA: TGTGCCAGCGCTAGCAGCACTAATTCACCCCTCCACTTT

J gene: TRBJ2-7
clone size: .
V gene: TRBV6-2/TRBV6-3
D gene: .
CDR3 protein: CASSWRGSSYEQYF
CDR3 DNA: TGTGCCAGCAGTTGGCGGGGTAGCTCCTACGAGCAGTACTTC

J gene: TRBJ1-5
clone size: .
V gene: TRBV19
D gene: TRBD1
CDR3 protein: CASSTGQGSNQPQHF
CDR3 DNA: TGTGCCAGTAGTACGGGACAGGGAAGCAATCAGCCCCAGCATTTT

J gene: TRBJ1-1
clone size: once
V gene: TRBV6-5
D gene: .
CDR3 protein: CASSFFGNTEAFF
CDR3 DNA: TGTGCCAGCAGTTTTTTCGGGAACACTGAAGCTTTCTTT

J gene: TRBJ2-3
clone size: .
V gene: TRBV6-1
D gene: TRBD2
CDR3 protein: CASSALAGERWWDTQYF
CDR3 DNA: TGTGCCAGCAGTGCCCTAGCGGGAGAGAGGTGGTGGGATACGCAGTATTTT

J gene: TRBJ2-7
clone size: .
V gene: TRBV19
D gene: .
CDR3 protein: CASSIGRGPTYEQYF
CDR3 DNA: TGTGCCAGTAGTATAGGCCGGGGTCCTACCTACGAGCAGTACTTC

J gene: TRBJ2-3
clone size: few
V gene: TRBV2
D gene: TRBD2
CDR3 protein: CASSPTSGRGDTQYF
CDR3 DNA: TGTGCCAGCAGTCCGACTAGCGGGAGGGGAGATACGCAGTATTTT

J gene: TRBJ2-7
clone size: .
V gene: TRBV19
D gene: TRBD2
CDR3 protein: CASSLAGGREQYF
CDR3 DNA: TGTGCCAGTAGCCTAGCGGGAGGAAGAGAGCAGTACTTC

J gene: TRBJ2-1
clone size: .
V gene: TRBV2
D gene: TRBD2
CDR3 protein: CASRGLAGGDEQFF
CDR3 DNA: TGTGCCAGCAGGGGACTAGCGGGAGGGGATGAGCAGTTCTTC

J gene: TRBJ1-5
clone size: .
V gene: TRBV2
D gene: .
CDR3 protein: CASSEETGTYSNQPQHF
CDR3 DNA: TGTGCCAGCAGTGAAGAGACAGGTACTTATAGCAATCAGCCCCAGCATTTT

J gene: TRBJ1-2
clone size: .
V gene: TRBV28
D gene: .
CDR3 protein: CASIIRRGGIYGYTF
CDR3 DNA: TGTGCCAGCATAATTCGACGCGGGGGAATTTATGGCTACACCTTC

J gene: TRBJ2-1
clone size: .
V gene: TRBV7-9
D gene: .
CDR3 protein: CASSFVLYSNEQFF
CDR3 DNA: TGTGCCAGCAGCTTTGTTTTGTATTCCAATGAGCAGTTCTTC

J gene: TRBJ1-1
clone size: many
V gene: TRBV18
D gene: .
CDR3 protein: CASSPEPRGEAFF
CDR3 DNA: TGTGCCAGCTCGCCCGAACCCCGGGGGGAAGCTTTCTTT

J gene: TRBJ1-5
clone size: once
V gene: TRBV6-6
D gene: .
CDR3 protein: CASSYGSAINQPQHF
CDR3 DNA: TGTGCCAGCAGTTACGGCAGCGCGATAAATCAGCCCCAGCATTTT

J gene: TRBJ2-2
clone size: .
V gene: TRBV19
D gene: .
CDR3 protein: CASSYPGGGLTGELFF
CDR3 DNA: TGTGCCAGTAGTTACCCTGGGGGCGGACTCACCGGGGAGCTGTTTTTT

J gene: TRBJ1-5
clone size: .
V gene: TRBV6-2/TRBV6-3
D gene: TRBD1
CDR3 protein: CASSFRTGGSQPQHF
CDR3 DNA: TGTGCCAGCAGTTTCAGGACAGGGGGCAGTCAGCCCCAGCATTTT

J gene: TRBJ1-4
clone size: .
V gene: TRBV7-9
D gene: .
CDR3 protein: CASSSLPQGPPTNEKLFF
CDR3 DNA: TGTGCCAGCAGCTCCCTCCCACAGGGACCGCCCACTAATGAAAAACTGTTTTTT

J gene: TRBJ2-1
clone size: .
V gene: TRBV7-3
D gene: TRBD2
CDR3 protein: CASSALPSGSSNEQFF
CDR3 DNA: TGTGCCAGCAGCGCCTTACCTAGCGGGAGTAGCAATGAGCAGTTCTTC

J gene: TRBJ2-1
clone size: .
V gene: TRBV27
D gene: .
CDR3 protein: CASSLSPTGQDEQFF
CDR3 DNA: TGTGCCAGCAGTTTATCGCCGACAGGCCAGGATGAGCAGTTCTTC

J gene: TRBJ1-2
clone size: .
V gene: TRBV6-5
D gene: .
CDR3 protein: CASIFGQYTGYTF
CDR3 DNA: TGTGCCAGCATCTTCGGACAATACACTGGCTACACCTTC

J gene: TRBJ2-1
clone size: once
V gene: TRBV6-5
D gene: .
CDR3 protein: CASIPGEGGRNEQFF
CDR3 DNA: TGTGCCAGCATCCCCGGAGAGGGAGGAAGGAATGAGCAGTTCTTC

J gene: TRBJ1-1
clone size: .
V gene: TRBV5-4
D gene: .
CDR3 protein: CASSLSPVMNTEAFF
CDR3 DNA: TGTGCCAGCAGCTTGTCCCCAGTCATGAACACTGAAGCTTTCTTT

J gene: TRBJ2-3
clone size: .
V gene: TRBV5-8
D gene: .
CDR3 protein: CASALKGDYTDTQYF
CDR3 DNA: TGTGCCAGCGCCTTGAAGGGGGATTACACAGATACGCAGTATTTT

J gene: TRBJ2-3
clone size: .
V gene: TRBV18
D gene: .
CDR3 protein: CASSGVLGARTDTQYF
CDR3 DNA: TGTGCCAGCTCAGGTGTGTTGGGGGCAAGAACAGATACGCAGTATTTT

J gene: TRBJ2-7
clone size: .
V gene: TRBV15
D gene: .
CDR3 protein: CATSRDFGTPAYEQYF
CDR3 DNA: TGTGCCACCAGCAGAGATTTTGGGACACCCGCCTACGAGCAGTACTTC

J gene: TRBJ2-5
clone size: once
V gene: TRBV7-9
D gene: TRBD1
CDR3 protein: CASSFWTGAQETQYF
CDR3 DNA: TGTGCCAGCAGCTTTTGGACAGGGGCACAAGAGACCCAGTACTTC

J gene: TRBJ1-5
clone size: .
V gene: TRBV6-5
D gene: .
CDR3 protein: CASGPEPGGNQPQHF
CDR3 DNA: TGTGCCAGCGGGCCGGAGCCGGGAGGCAATCAGCCCCAGCATTTT

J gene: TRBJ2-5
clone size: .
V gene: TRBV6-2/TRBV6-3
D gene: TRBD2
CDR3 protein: CASSFGTSGKYRGAQYF
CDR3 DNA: TGTGCCAGCAGTTTCGGGACTAGCGGGAAGTACCGGGGGGCCCAGTACTTC

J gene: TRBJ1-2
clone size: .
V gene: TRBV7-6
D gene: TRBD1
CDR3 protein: CASSSGQGINGYTF
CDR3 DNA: TGTGCCAGCAGCTCCGGACAGGGGATCAATGGCTACACCTTC

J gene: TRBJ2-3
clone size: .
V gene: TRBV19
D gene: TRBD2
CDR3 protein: CASRVSSGRVGDTQYF
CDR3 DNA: TGTGCCAGTAGGGTTTCGAGCGGGAGGGTCGGAGATACGCAGTATTTT